Listed below are T cell receptor beta chains from one sample, sequenced in a study of tumor-infiltrating lymphocytes in primary liver carcinoma. TCRdb redid the calling of the multiplex PCR reads with MiXCR, one entry per CDR3 protein. The table records 80,000 or so distinct CDR3 sequences, under 75% of them present only once. Sequenced: tumor-adjacent normal liver tissue. The origin of the receptors is a man aged 35-49 years with primary liver carcinoma and hepatitis B virus infection. Both conserved end residues are part of each CDR3. D genes are given only for firm matches. Some rows mark clone size as missing; the rest say once, few, many or name a class of expanded clone.

J: TRBJ1-2
V: TRBV4-3
D: -
size: -
DNA: -
CDR3: CASSQDFIGPYGCTF

J: TRBJ1-5
V: TRBV6-2/TRBV6-3
D: -
size: -
DNA: TGTGCCATCAGTTCCAGGATAGGGGTCAATCAGCCCCAGCATTTT
CDR3: CAISSRIGVNQPQHF

J: TRBJ2-1
V: TRBV5-1
D: -
size: few
DNA: TGCGCCAGCAGCTTGAGTGTAGTGGGAGCTAATGAACAGTTCTTC
CDR3: CASSLSVVGANEQFF

J: TRBJ2-7
V: TRBV11-2
D: -
size: -
DNA: TGTGTCAGCAGCTTAGAGATGGCGCCAAAACCCTACGAGCGGTACTTC
CDR3: CVSSLEMAPKPYERYF

J: TRBJ1-2
V: TRBV28
D: -
size: -
DNA: TGTGTCAGCAGCGCTGGCGGTCTCTATGCCTACACCTTC
CDR3: CVSSAGGLYAYTF

J: TRBJ2-3
V: TRBV24-1
D: -
size: many
DNA: TGTGCCACCAGTGTAACAGGGGGGGGTGCAGATACGCAGTATTTT
CDR3: CATSVTGGGADTQYF

J: TRBJ2-2
V: TRBV5-5
D: -
size: -
DNA: TGTGCCAACAGCTTGGCTAGTCTGGGGGCGAGGTCCGGGGAGCTGTTTTTT
CDR3: CANSLASLGARSGELFF

J: TRBJ2-7
V: TRBV29-1
D: -
size: -
DNA: TGCAACGCGGGTTGGGGTAATCACGGGCAGTACTTC
CDR3: CNAGWGNHGQYF

J: TRBJ2-2
V: TRBV6-1
D: TRBD1
size: -
DNA: TGTGCCAGCGGTGAAAGAGGGGGACAGGGGGCGAACATCGGGGAGCTGTTTTTT
CDR3: CASGERGGQGANIGELFF

J: TRBJ1-1
V: TRBV10-2
D: TRBD1
size: many
DNA: TGCGCCAGCAGGGGACAGCATTTGGACACTGAAGCTTTCTTT
CDR3: CASRGQHLDTEAFF

J: TRBJ2-3
V: TRBV7-7
D: -
size: few
DNA: TGTGCCAGCAGCCCACTTAGCGCAGATACGCAGTATTTT
CDR3: CASSPLSADTQYF

J: TRBJ2-4
V: TRBV6-6
D: TRBD2
size: few
DNA: TGTGCCAGCAGTCATGGGACTAGCGGGATAGCCAAAAACATTCGGTACTTC
CDR3: CASSHGTSGIAKNIRYF

J: TRBJ1-6
V: TRBV4-3
D: -
size: -
DNA: TGCGCCAGCAGACAAGACTGGAATTCACCCCTCCACTTT
CDR3: CASRQDWNSPLHF

J: TRBJ2-5
V: TRBV6-2/TRBV6-3
D: -
size: -
DNA: TGCGCCAGCATTTTAGAGACCCAGTACTTC
CDR3: CASILETQYF

J: TRBJ2-7
V: TRBV29-1
D: -
size: -
DNA: TGCAGCGTTGAAGAAGAACGGGATGGGAGCTACGAGCTATACTTC
CDR3: CSVEEERDGSYELYF

J: TRBJ2-3
V: TRBV9
D: TRBD2
size: -
DNA: TGTGCTAGCAACGTCCTAGCGGGAGGAAGCACAGATACGCAGTATTTT
CDR3: CASNVLAGGSTDTQYF

J: TRBJ2-6
V: TRBV10-3
D: -
size: many
DNA: TGTGCCATCAGTGAGGGCGGTTCGGACGGGGCCAACGTCCTGACTTTC
CDR3: CAISEGGSDGANVLTF

J: TRBJ2-2
V: TRBV28
D: -
size: many
DNA: TGTGCCAGCAGCAACCGTGAGGGGGGTAACACCGGGGAGCTGTTTTTT
CDR3: CASSNREGGNTGELFF

J: TRBJ2-3
V: TRBV11-2
D: -
size: -
DNA: TGTGCCAGCAGCTCTCACCAGGTGTCACGCACAGATACGCAGTATTTT
CDR3: CASSSHQVSRTDTQYF

J: TRBJ2-1
V: TRBV6-5
D: -
size: -
DNA: TGTGCCAGCTGCGTTACAAAAAGGCTCGGTTTCAATGAGCAGTTCTTC
CDR3: CASCVTKRLGFNEQFF

J: TRBJ2-3
V: TRBV4-1
D: TRBD1
size: -
DNA: TGCGCCAGCAGCCAAGCCGGGACAGGGGGGGATACGAGGTATTTT
CDR3: CASSQAGTGGDTRYF

J: TRBJ2-1
V: TRBV5-4
D: TRBD2
size: -
DNA: TGTGCCAGCAGCTGGGCTAGCGGGAGGGCCAATGAGCAGTTCTTC
CDR3: CASSWASGRANEQFF